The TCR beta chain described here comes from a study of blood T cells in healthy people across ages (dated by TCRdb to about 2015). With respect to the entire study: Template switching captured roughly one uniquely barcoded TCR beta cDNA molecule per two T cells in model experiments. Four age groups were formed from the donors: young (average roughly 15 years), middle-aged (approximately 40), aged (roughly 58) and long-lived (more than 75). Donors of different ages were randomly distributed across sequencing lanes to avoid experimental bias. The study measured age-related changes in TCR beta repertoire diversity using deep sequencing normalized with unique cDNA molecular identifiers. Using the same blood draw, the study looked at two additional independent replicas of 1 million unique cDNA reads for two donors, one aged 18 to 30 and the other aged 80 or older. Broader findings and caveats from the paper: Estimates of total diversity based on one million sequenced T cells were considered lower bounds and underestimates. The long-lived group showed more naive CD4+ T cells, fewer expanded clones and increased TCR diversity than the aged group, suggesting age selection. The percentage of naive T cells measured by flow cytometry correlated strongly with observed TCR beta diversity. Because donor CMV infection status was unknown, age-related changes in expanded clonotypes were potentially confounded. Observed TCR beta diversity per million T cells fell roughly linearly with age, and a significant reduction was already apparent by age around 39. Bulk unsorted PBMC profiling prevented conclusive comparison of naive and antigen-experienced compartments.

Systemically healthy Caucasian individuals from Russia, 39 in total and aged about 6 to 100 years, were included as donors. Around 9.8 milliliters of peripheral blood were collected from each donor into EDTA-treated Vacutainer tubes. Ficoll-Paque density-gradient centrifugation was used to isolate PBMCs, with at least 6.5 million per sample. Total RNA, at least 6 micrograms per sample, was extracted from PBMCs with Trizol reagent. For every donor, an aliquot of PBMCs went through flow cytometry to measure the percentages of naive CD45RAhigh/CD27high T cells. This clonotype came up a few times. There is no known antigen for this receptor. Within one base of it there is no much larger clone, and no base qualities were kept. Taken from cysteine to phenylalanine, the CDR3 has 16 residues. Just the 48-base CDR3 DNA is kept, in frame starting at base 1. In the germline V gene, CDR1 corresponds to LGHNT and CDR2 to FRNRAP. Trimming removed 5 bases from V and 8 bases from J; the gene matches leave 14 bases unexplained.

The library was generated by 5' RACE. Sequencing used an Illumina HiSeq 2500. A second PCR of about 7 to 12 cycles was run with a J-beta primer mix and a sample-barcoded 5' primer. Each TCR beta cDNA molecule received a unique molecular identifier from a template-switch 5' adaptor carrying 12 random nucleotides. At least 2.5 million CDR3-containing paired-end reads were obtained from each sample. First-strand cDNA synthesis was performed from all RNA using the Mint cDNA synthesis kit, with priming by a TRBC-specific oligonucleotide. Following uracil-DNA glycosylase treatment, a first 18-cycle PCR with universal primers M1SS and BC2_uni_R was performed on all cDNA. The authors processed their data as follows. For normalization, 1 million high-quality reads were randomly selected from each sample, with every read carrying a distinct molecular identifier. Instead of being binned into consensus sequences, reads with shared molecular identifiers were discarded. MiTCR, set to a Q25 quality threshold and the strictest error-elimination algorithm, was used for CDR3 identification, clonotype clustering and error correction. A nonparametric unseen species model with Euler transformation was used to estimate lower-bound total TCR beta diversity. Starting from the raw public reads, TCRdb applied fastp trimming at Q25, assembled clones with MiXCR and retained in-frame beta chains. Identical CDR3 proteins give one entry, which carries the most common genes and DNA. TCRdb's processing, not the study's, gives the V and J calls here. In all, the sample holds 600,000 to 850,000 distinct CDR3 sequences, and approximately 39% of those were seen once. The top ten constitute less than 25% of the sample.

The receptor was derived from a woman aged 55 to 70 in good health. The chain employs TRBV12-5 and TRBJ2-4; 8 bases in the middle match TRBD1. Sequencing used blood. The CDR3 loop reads CASGPPGNRGDDIQYF. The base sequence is TGTGCTAGTGGTCCCCCCGGCAACAGGGGGGATGACATTCAGTACTTC.